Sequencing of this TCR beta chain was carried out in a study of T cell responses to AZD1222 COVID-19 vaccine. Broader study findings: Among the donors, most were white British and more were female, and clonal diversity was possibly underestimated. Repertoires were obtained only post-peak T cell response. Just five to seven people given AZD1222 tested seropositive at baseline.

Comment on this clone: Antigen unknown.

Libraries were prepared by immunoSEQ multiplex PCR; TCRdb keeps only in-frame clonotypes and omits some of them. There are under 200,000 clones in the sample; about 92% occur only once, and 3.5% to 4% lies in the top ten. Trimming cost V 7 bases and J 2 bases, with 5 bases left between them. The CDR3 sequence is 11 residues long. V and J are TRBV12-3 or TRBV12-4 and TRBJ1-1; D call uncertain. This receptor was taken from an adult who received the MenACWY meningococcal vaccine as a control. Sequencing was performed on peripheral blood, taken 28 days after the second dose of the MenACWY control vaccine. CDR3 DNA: TGTGCCAGCATCCTTAACACTGAAGCTTTCTTT. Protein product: CASILNTEAFF.